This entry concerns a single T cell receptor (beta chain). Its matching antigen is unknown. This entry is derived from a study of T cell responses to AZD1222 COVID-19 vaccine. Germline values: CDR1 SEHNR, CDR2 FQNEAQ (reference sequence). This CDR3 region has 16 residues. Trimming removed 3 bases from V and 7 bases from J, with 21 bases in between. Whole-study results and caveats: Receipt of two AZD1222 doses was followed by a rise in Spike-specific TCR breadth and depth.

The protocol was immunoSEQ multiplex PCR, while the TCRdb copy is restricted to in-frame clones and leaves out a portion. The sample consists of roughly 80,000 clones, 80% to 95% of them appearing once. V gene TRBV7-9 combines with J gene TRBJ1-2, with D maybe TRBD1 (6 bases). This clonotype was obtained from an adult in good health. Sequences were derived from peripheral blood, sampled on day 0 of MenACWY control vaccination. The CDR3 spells CASSLDGGTYRGGYTF. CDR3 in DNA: TGTGCCAGCAGCTTGGATGGGGGCACTTACCGGGGTGGCTACACCTTC. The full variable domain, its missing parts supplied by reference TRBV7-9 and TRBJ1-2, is DTGVSQNPRHKITKRGQNVTFRCDPISEHNRLYWYRQTLGQGPEFLTYFQNEAQLEKSRLLSDRFSAERPKGSFSTLEIQRTEQGDSAMYLCASSLDGGTYRGGYTFGSGTRLTVV.